This T cell receptor beta chain stems from a study of beta chain features in type 1 diabetes. Overall study findings and caveats: Across patients, naive, central memory and Treg TCRB repertoires exhibited apparently greater similarity than was observed across healthy donors. Junctions at VDJ sites from type 1 diabetes patients had fewer insertions and more deletions.

Worth noting for this clone: Its antigen is as yet unknown.

The entirety of the isolated RNA underwent reverse transcription, so expressed TCRB transcripts were sequenced. Reads from naive, central memory and regulatory T cell samples averaged around 4 million. Method: immunoSEQ multiplex PCR; TCRdb's copy keeps in-frame clones and lacks some. The sample yields under 450,000 clones, approximately 14% seen once. Germline assignment: CDR1 SQVTM and CDR2 ANQGSEA. Trimming cost V 1 base and J 2 bases, with 6 bases left between them. This CDR3 has 12 residues. Sorting that relied on CD45RO/CCR7/CD25/CD127/CD95/CD27 yielded CD4+ naive, central memory, regulatory and stem cell-like memory cells.

V gene TRBV29-1 combines with J gene TRBJ2-7, with D perhaps matching TRBD1 (6 bases). Material: naive CD4+ T cells from blood. The TCR was taken from a man under 40 in good health. The CDR3 here is CSVEGTAYEQYF. CDR3 coding DNA: TGCAGCGTTGAAGGGACAGCCTACGAGCAGTACTTC.